A selection of T cell receptor beta chains follows, all from one sample in a study of blood T cell repertoires in COVID-19. Profiling relied on immunoSEQ multiplex PCR, and the TCRdb table lists in-frame clones only, not all of them. The table includes 170,000 or so clones, around 83% detected once. Sequenced: peripheral blood. These receptors were collected from a human donor in a cohort sampled during active COVID-19. The conserved cysteine and the conserved F or W are not part of the CDR3 here.

j_call v_call cdr3_aa
TRBJ2-1 TRBV5-1 ASSLGTGPSSYNEQF
TRBJ1-3 TRBV7-2 ASSLIRDRDGNTIY
TRBJ2-5 TRBV7-6 ASSLALGETQY
TRBJ1-5 TRBV7-2 ASSLNGEFNQPQH
TRBJ2-3 TRBV5-1 ATTPGTSASDTQY
TRBJ2-7 TRBV18 ASSAGLAGVSYEQY
TRBJ1-1 TRBV12-5 ASGLGQGRGTEAF
TRBJ2-6 TRBV28 ASSVQGSSGANVLT
TRBJ2-7 TRBV6-6 ASTRTSGTTSEQY
TRBJ2-7 TRBV3-1/TRBV3-2 ASSLLASGRYEQY
TRBJ2-7 TRBV7-6 ASSLGPGTGAYEQY
TRBJ1-4 TRBV27 ASSQTRGRELF
TRBJ2-1 TRBV7-2 ASSSGAERYNEQF
TRBJ2-2 TRBV6-5 ASSYEPGGNTGELF
TRBJ1-1 TRBV7-3 ASSLGSRDGSTEAF
TRBJ1-1 TRBV18 ASSPAGNTEAF
TRBJ1-4 TRBV4-3 ASSQVAGAGEKLF
TRBJ1-4 TRBV7-2 ASTPHLGEKLF
TRBJ1-6 TRBV19 ASSIEGTGGSPLH
TRBJ2-1 TRBV7-7 ASSLGGTGKGNEQF